This T cell receptor beta chain came from a study of regulatory T cells in long-lasting Graves disease (dated by TCRdb to 2020 to 2023). General notes on the study: Antithyroid drugs had been taken for less than 3 months by newly diagnosed Graves' disease patients. This study used TCR sequencing and RNA sequencing of peripheral blood to compare persistent Graves' disease patients against newly diagnosed Graves' disease patients. TCR sequencing covered approximately 13 persistent and roughly 20 newly diagnosed Graves' disease patients, some 33 samples in total. The study was registered as a clinical trial and conducted in China.

In the case of this clonotype: Its antigen is still unknown. Base qualities are missing; no much larger clone stands one base away.

The CDR1 and CDR2 encoded by the germline V gene (reference sequence) are SGHAT and FQDESV. V is pruned by 6 bases and J by 9 bases, leaving 9 bases of the junction without a gene match. From the cysteine through the phenylalanine, the CDR3 covers 14 amino acids. Of all the DNA, just the CDR3 is kept, 42 bases in frame from base 1. The library was generated by multiplex PCR. For sequencing, an Illumina HiSeq 4000 was employed. CDR3 regions were amplified by Arm-PCR with iRepertoire HTBI primers to construct TCR beta libraries. PCR products were gel purified before sequencing. The source study handled its data this way. Gene usage analysis of CDR3 amino acid clonotypes relied on the approximately 68 TRBV and about 13 TRBJ segments identified across samples. COPE and FqMerger were used to merge filtered high-quality paired reads into contigs. Contigs were aligned with BLAST to IMGT TRBV, TRBD and TRBJ reference genes, and CDR3 was defined per IMGT. Clonotypes above 0.1% frequency were classified as highly expanded clones. Shannon entropy was used to measure repertoire diversity, and the Gini coefficient was used to measure V-J evenness. Public clonotypes were defined as clonotypes shared by more than one individual. TCRdb trimmed the raw reads at Q25, called clones with MiXCR and kept productive beta chains. Identical CDR3 protein sequences are pooled into one entry, listed with their most common genes and DNA. What appears here as the V and J calls and clone size reflects TCRdb's work, not the paper's. The sample table records some 400,000 distinct CDR3 sequences; 15% of these occur just once. The ten biggest clones cover roughly a sixth of the sample.

The label giving this sample's time point can be read as: newly diagnosed GD, antithyroid drugs for less than 3 months. RNA was extracted from PBMCs in TRIzol for both TCR sequencing and RNA sequencing. Graves' disease was diagnosed according to American Thyroid Association guidelines. Patients for the study were recruited at an endocrinology department in Xi'an, China. Each patient gave approximately 10 milliliters of peripheral blood, collected in an EDTA anticoagulant tube. Ficoll Paque Plus density gradient separation was used to isolate PBMCs, and no further T cell sorting was done. An Agilent 2100 Bioanalyzer and agarose gel were used to check RNA quality, while a NanoDrop 2000 measured RNA concentration. The paper's findings and limits, for the study overall: Preferential use of TRBV28, TRBJ1-2 and TRBJ2-5 was observed in persistent disease, whereas TRBV20-1 and TRBJ2-1 were favored in newly diagnosed disease. Only peripheral blood was studied, because thyroid tissue, the primary lesion, was inaccessible. As a limitation, the authors acknowledged that the small sample size may reduce accuracy. Sequencing and analysis were restricted to the TCR beta chain. Lower TCR Shannon entropy and fewer highly expanded clones were observed in persistent Graves' disease patients than in newly diagnosed patients, which suggested clonal expansion. Patients with persistent disease shared more public clonotypes (around 2,500) than newly diagnosed patients did (about 1,000).

The same specimen was also included in a second study, on T cells in Graves' hyperthyroidism and ophthalmopathy. Drawing on the second study: Stable Graves' hyperthyroidism was defined as the absence of progression to ophthalmopathy over 18 months of follow-up. The hyperthyroidism patients were between 18 and 65 years old and newly diagnosed, with a disease duration of less than 2 months. The study excluded patients with uncontrolled infections, other autoimmune diseases, pregnancy or lactation. Clinical symptoms, serum thyroxine and TRAb, thyroid ultrasound, and orbital computed tomography formed the basis for the diagnoses. The first round of RT-PCR for the TCR CDR3 was performed with the HTBI primer set and the Qiagen OneStep RT-PCR kit. Most expanded thyroid clonotypes (frequency above 0.001) were also detected in blood, a finding suggesting that blood repertoires may reflect thyroid immune responses. A 13 V-J signature model separated ophthalmopathy from stable hyperthyroidism, with 87.88% sensitivity and 81% to 83% specificity in cross-validation and 80%/75% in testing. In validation, the model predicted progression to ophthalmopathy with approximately 71% sensitivity and over 72% specificity, a median of 6.5 months before onset. To identify distinguishing TCR V-J signatures, a discovery cohort of some 100 patients was used, comprising roughly 45 with Graves' ophthalmopathy and around 57 with stable Graves' hyperthyroidism. An independent validation cohort of under 20 hyperthyroidism patients and 17 patients who later progressed to ophthalmopathy tested prospective prediction of ophthalmopathy. The 100 discovery patients were randomly split 7:3 into training and test sets. In over five Graves' hyperthyroidism patients, the study also compared T-cell repertoires from thyroid tissue with T-cell repertoires from blood. Once sampling was done, hyperthyroidism patients were given methimazole at a starting dose of 30 mg daily, whereas ophthalmopathy patients were given high-dose intravenous methylprednisolone. A second multiplex PCR round built the libraries, followed by size selection and purification. Libraries were sequenced paired-end with 100 bp reads on an Illumina HiSeq2000. SOAPnuke was used to process the raw data, removing reads that contained adapters or uncalled bases, had a mean Phred below 15, or lacked an exact match to the constant primer or identifier. COPE v1.2.5 was used to merge the high-quality paired reads, and each unique nucleotide sequence was defined as a clonotype. MiTCR v1.1 was used to align clonotypes to the IMGT TRBV, TRBD and TRBJ reference segments. Analysis was restricted to V-J combinations with a frequency above 0.0001, which covered roughly 99% of repertoires. A TCS score was defined as the ratio of F50 (clonal expansion) to E x V (chaos), with BLOSUM62-based TCRdist applied between CDR3 peptides within each V-J. Welch's t-statistics and random forest reduced roughly 500 V-J features to fewer than 15, which were used in a naive Bayes classifier (R e1071). Sample size was not statistically predetermined, and investigators were not blinded to group allocation. The paper describes TCR Vbeta CDR3 sequencing of fewer than 150 peripheral blood samples, made up of some 42 ophthalmopathy patients, roughly 80 hyperthyroidism patients and 17 progressor patients.

The sequenced sample was peripheral blood mononuclear cells (PBMCs), obtained at new diagnosis, from a patient treated with antithyroid drugs. This receptor chain uses TRBV11-1 and TRBJ2-1, and TRBD2 matches 9 of the central bases. The sequence derives from a woman under 40 with Graves disease. Donor details come from another sample of the same person, matched by shared clones. The base sequence is TGTGCCAGCAGACACACAGGACTAGCGACTGAGCAGTTCTTC. Its protein is CASRHTGLATEQFF.